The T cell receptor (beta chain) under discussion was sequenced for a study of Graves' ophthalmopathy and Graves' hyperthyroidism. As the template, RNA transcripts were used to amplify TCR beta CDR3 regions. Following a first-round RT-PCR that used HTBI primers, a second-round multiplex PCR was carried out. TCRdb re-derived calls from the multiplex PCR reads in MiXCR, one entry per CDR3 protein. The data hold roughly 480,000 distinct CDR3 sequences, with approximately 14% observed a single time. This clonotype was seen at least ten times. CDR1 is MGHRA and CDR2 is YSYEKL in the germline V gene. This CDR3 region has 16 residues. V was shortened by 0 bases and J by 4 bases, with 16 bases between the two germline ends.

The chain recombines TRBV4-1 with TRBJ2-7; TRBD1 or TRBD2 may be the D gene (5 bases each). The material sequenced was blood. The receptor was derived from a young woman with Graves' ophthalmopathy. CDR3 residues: CASSQDGLSGQYEQYF. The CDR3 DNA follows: TGCGCCAGCAGCCAAGATGGTCTATCGGGGCAATACGAGCAGTACTTC.